This T cell receptor (beta chain) was sequenced for a study of CD8 T cells in ankylosing spondylitis. Study-wide results and caveats: Ankylosing spondylitis blood appeared to be characterized by a TCR beta motif of eight highly homologous variants. As reported, disease-linked clones showed significant enrichment in matched ankylosing spondylitis synovial fluid. A number of the motif variants had already been described in reactive arthritis synovial fluid and blood. Peripheral blood held disease-linked clones only at relatively low frequency, and these were CD8+.

Of note for this clonotype: What it recognizes is unknown.

V lost 7 bases, J lost 4 bases, and 17 bases lay in between. This CDR3 spans 13 amino acids. CDR1 is SQVTM, CDR2 ANQGSEA, per germline. TCRdb re-analysed the 5' RACE reads in MiXCR, keeping a single row per CDR3 protein. In the table there are approximately 260,000 distinct CDR3 sequences, 15% to 20% of which are singletons. Sequencing was performed on blood, either unsorted or a sorted T cell fraction (not recorded which). The rearrangement links TRBV29-1 to TRBJ2-7; perhaps TRBD2 as D (6 bases). This receptor was taken from a male donor with ankylosing spondylitis or in good health (not recorded which). For the CDR3, the DNA is TGCAGCGGCGTCCTACGGGGAGGTTACGAGCAGTACTTC. Protein: CSGVLRGGYEQYF.